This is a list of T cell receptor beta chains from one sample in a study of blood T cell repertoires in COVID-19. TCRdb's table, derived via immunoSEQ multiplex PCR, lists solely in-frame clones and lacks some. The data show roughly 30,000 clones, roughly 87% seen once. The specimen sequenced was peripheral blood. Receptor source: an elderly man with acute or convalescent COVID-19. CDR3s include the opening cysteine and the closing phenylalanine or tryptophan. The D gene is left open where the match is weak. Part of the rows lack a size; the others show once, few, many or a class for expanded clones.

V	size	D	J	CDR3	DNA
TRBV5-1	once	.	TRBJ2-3	CASNGVGGGGTDTQYF	TGCGCCAGCAACGGTGTTGGCGGAGGGGGCACAGATACGCAGTATTTT
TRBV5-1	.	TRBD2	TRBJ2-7	CASSSKIAGERSYEQYF	TGCGCCAGCAGCTCAAAAATAGCGGGGGAGAGATCCTACGAGCAGTACTTC
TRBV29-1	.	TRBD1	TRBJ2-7	CSARPHRDRAYEQYF	TGCAGCGCCCGGCCCCACCGGGACAGGGCTTACGAGCAGTACTTC
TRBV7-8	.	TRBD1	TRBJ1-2	CASSPGTARSIWFYGYTF	TGTGCCAGCAGCCCAGGGACAGCCCGGAGTATATGGTTCTATGGCTACACCTTC
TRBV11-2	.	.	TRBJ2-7	CASSLEKGGFPYEQYF	TGTGCCAGCAGCTTAGAGAAGGGGGGGTTCCCCTACGAGCAGTACTTC
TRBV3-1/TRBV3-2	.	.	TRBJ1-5	CASSRAGGSDQPQHF	TGTGCCAGCAGCCGGGCGGGGGGTTCAGATCAGCCCCAGCATTTT
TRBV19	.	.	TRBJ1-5	CASSMESYSNQPQHF	TGTGCCAGTAGTATGGAGTCATATAGCAATCAGCCCCAGCATTTT
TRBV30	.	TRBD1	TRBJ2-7	CAWAPGQGYEQYF	TGTGCCTGGGCGCCGGGACAGGGCTACGAGCAGTACTTC
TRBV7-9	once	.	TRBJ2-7	CASSLPSWGRPYEQYF	TGTGCCAGCAGCTTACCCAGTTGGGGGCGACCCTACGAGCAGTACTTC
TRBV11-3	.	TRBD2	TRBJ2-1	CASSWGTSGVNEQFF	TGTGCCAGCAGCTGGGGGACTAGCGGGGTGAATGAGCAGTTCTTC
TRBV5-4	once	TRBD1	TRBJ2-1	CASSRPPGGQGAYEQFF	TGTGCCAGCAGCCGCCCGCCGGGGGGACAGGGGGCGTATGAGCAGTTCTTC
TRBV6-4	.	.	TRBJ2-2	CASTPGNANTGELFF	TGTGCCAGCACCCCAGGGAACGCGAACACCGGGGAGCTGTTTTTT
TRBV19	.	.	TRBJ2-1	CASSTGYSYNEQFF	TGTGCCAGTAGTACCGGTTATTCCTACAATGAGCAGTTCTTC
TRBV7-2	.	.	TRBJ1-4	CASSASRVSEKLFF	TGTGCCAGCAGCGCCAGCAGGGTGTCTGAAAAACTGTTTTTT
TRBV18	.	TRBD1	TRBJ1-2	CASSLGQGNYGYTF	TGTGCCAGCTCCCTGGGACAGGGAAACTATGGCTACACCTTC
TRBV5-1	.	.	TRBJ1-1	CASSLTGNTEAFF	TGCGCCAGCAGCCTGACAGGTAACACTGAAGCTTTCTTT
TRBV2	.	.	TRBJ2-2	CASSEALGANTGELFF	TGTGCCAGCAGTGAGGCGCTGGGAGCGAACACCGGGGAGCTGTTTTTT
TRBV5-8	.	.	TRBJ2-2	CASSLGQLGTGELFF	TGTGCCAGCAGCCTTGGACAGCTGGGCACCGGGGAGCTGTTTTTT
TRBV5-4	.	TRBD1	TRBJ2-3	CASSQNRGYDTDTQYF	TGTGCCAGCAGCCAGAACAGGGGGTATGACACAGATACGCAGTATTTT
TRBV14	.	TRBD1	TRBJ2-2	CASSQRDRGPGELFF	TGTGCCAGCAGCCAACGGGACAGGGGGCCCGGGGAGCTGTTTTTT
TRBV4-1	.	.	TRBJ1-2	CASSQDFGSIYGYTF	TGCGCCAGCAGCCAAGATTTTGGGAGTATCTATGGCTACACCTTC
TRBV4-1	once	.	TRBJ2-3	CASSHFLAPTDTQYF	TGCGCCAGCAGCCACTTCCTAGCGCCCACAGATACGCAGTATTTT
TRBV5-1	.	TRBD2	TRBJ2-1	CASSLGPAGRNEQFF	TGCGCCAGCAGCTTGGGGCCAGCGGGAAGGAATGAGCAGTTCTTC
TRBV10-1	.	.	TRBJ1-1	CASSESDYEAFF	TGCGCCAGCAGTGAGTCCGACTATGAAGCTTTCTTT
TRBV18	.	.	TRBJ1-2	CASSPLGDTYGYTF	TGTGCCAGCTCACCACTGGGGGACACATATGGCTACACCTTC
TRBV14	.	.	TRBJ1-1	CASSQSWAANTEAFF	TGTGCCAGCAGCCAAAGCTGGGCAGCCAACACTGAAGCTTTCTTT
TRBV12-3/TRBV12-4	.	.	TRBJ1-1	CASSLSVTEAFF	TGTGCCAGCAGTTTGTCCGTAACTGAAGCTTTCTTT
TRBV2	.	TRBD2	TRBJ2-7	CASSRPGLAGGPSEQYF	TGTGCCAGCAGTAGACCGGGACTAGCGGGAGGGCCTTCCGAGCAGTACTTC
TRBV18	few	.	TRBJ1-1	CASSTGTEAFF	TGTGCCAGCTCAACTGGGACTGAGGCTTTCTTT
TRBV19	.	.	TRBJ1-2	CASSTPGRGSYGYTF	TGTGCCAGTAGTACTCCGGGCAGGGGTTCCTATGGCTACACCTTC
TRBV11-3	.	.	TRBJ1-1	CASSLGAGDGNTEAFF	TGTGCCAGCAGCTTAGGGGCAGGGGATGGGAACACTGAAGCTTTCTTT
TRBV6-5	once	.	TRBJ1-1	CASRSLGGDTEAFF	TGTGCCAGCAGATCCCTGGGGGGGGACACTGAAGCTTTCTTT
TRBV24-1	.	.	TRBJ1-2	CATSERGFDYGYTF	TGTGCCACCTCGGAAAGGGGATTTGACTATGGCTACACCTTC
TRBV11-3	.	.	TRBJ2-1	CASSPGRGDSDSYNEQFF	TGTGCCAGCAGCCCAGGCCGGGGAGACTCTGACTCCTACAATGAGCAGTTCTTC
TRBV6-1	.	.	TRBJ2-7	CASSEARGARLTYEQYF	TGTGCCAGCAGTGAAGCGCGCGGGGCCAGGCTTACCTACGAGCAGTACTTC
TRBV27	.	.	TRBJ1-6	CASSLPPAYSNSPLHF	TGTGCCAGCAGTTTACCTCCAGCGTACTCCAATTCACCCCTCCACTTT
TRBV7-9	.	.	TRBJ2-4	CASSFGPQNIQYF	TGTGCCAGCAGCTTTGGGCCGCAAAACATTCAGTACTTC
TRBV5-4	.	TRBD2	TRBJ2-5	CASSLATSGRGETQYF	TGTGCCAGCAGCTTAGCTACTAGCGGGAGAGGAGAGACCCAGTACTTC
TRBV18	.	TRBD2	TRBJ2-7	CASSPPGLAGGFRHEQYF	TGTGCCAGCTCACCACCGGGACTAGCGGGAGGTTTTCGGCACGAGCAGTACTTC
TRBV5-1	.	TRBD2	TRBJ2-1	CASSPGLAGVDEQFF	TGCGCCAGCAGCCCAGGACTAGCGGGAGTGGATGAGCAGTTCTTC
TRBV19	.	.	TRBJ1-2	CASSIEDRYGYTF	TGTGCCAGTAGTATAGAGGACAGATATGGCTACACCTTC
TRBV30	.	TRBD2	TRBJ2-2	CAWSLGVGGSGELFF	TGTGCCTGGAGCCTCGGTGTGGGGGGGTCCGGGGAGCTGTTTTTT
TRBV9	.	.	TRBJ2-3	CASSATSTDTQYF	TGTGCCAGCAGCGCCACTAGCACAGATACGCAGTATTTT
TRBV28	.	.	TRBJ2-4	CAPPHGLAKNIQYF	TGTGCCCCGCCCCACGGACTAGCCAAAAACATTCAGTACTTC
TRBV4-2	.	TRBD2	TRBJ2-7	CASSQDLAGEGYEQYF	TGTGCCAGCAGCCAGGACTTAGCGGGAGAAGGCTACGAGCAGTACTTC
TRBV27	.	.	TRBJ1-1	CASSLRLGQGRNTEAFF	TGTGCCAGCAGTTTAAGGCTCGGGCAGGGGAGGAACACTGAAGCTTTCTTT
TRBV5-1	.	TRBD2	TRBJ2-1	CASSWGTSGRTSYNEQFF	TGCGCCAGCAGCTGGGGGACTAGCGGGAGGACCTCCTACAATGAGCAGTTCTTC
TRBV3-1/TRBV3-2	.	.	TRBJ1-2	CASSHDRPSNGYTF	TGTGCCAGCAGCCATGACAGGCCGTCCAATGGCTACACCTTC
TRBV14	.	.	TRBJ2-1	CASSQEGLVLEQFF	TGTGCCAGCAGCCAAGAAGGACTTGTTTTGGAGCAGTTCTTC
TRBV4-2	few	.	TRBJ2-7	CASSQDGRRGYF	TGTGCCAGCAGCCAAGATGGGAGGAGGGGGTACTTC
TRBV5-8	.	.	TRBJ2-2	CASSFPAAGLAYTGELFF	TGTGCCAGCAGCTTCCCCGCGGCTGGGCTAGCGTACACCGGGGAGCTGTTTTTT
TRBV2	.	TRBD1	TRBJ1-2	CASSGGTAYYGYTF	TGTGCCAGCAGTGGAGGGACAGCTTACTATGGCTACACCTTC
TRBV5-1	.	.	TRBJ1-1	CASSPTGNTEAFF	TGCGCCAGCAGCCCTACAGGAAACACTGAAGCTTTCTTT
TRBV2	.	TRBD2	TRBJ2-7	CASRVKLAGDIGQYF	TGTGCCAGCAGGGTCAAACTAGCGGGAGATATCGGGCAGTACTTC
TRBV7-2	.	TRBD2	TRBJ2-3	CASSLGGRALDTQYF	TGTGCCAGCAGCTTAGGGGGGAGGGCCTTAGATACGCAGTATTTT
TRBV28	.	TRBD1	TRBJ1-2	CASSFDRGVTNYGYTF	TGTGCCAGCAGTTTTGACAGGGGAGTTACTAACTATGGCTACACCTTC
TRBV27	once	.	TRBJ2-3	CASSLAVRTDTQYF	TGTGCCAGCAGTTTAGCGGTTCGCACAGATACGCAGTATTTT